Below are 18 T cell receptor beta chains sequenced from a single sample in a study of T cells in Graves' hyperthyroidism and ophthalmopathy. RNA transcripts served as the template for amplifying TCR beta CDR3 regions. With the HTBI primer set, the TCR CDR3 went through a first round of RT-PCR. TCRdb called the multiplex PCR reads again in MiXCR, with one record for every CDR3 protein. The sample records around 580,000 distinct CDR3 sequences, 16% being singletons. The sequencing input was blood. The receptors stem from a woman aged 18 to 35 with Graves' hyperthyroidism.

This clonotype was seen a handful of times. The CDR3 DNA follows: TGTGCCAGCTCACCGGGGGCTGGCAGCCAAGAGACCCAGTACTTC. Amino acid sequence: CASSPGAGSQETQYF. The chain joins TRBV18 to TRBJ2-5, with D possibly matching TRBD1 (6 bases). Per the germline V gene, CDR1 is KGHSH and CDR2 is LQKENI. V lost 3 bases and J 1 base, leaving 12 bases between the germline ends. The CDR3 consists of 15 residues. The full variable domain, in which reference TRBV18 and TRBJ2-5 provide the parts outside the CDR3, is NAGVMQNPRHLVRRRGQEARLRCSPMKGHSHVYWYRQLPEEGLKFMVYLQKENIIDESGMPKERFSAEFPKEGPSILRIQQVVRGDSAAYFCASSPGAGSQETQYFGPGTRLLVL.

This sequence joins TRBV5-6 and TRBJ1-4, with unresolved D. CDR1 is SGHDT, CDR2 YYEEEE, per germline. The V gene lost 5 bases and the J gene lost 5 bases, with 10 bases spanning the gap. CDR3 size: 13 residues. For the CDR3, the DNA is TGTGCCAGCAGTCCGACGGCAAATGAAAAACTGTTTTTT. Its protein is CASSPTANEKLFF.

This clonotype was observed a handful of times. The V and J genes are TRBV6-2 or TRBV6-3 and TRBJ1-5, with D unresolved. V gave up 7 bases and J gave up 2 bases, with 12 bases separating them. The CDR3 covers 14 residues. In germline, CDR1 is MNHEY, CDR2 SVGEGT. CDR3 nucleotide sequence: TGTGCCAGCAACATGGGCTTTGGCAATCAGCCCCAGCATTTT. Its protein is CASNMGFGNQPQHF.

This clonotype was detected a few times. The chain links TRBV3-1 to TRBJ1-4; D may be TRBD1 (5 bases). The CDR3 totals 13 residues. CDR1 and CDR2 (germline): LGHDT, YNNKEL (reference sequence). V lost 5 bases and J lost 8, with 12 bases in between. The CDR3 DNA is TGTGCCAGCAGCAATCAGGGAAAGGAAAAACTGTTTTTT. This codes for CASSNQGKEKLFF.

This clonotype was observed a handful of times. V usage is TRBV13 and J usage is TRBJ2-7, with D perhaps TRBD1 or TRBD2 (7 bases each). The length of the CDR3 is 16 residues. The V gene lost 4 bases and the J gene lost 2 bases, with 18 bases spanning the gap. Germline-derived CDR1 and CDR2 are PRHDT and FYEKMQ (reference sequence). The CDR3 bases are TGTGCCAGCAGCTCCTCGGGGAGGGACAGTACCTACGAGCAGTACTTC. This sequence encodes CASSSSGRDSTYEQYF.

The rearrangement joins TRBV12-5 to TRBJ1-2; D is unclear. The length of the CDR3 is 15 residues. V was trimmed by 0 bases and J by 4 bases, leaving 12 bases between them. CDR1 and CDR2 from the germline V gene are LGHNT and FRNRAP. This chain's CDR3 is CASGLVREYPYGYTF. CDR3 sequence (DNA): TGTGCTAGTGGTTTGGTACGAGAGTACCCCTATGGCTACACCTTC.

This clonotype turned up a few times. The chain combines TRBV25-1 with TRBJ2-2; TRBD1 is a possible D gene (6 bases). V was cut by 5 bases and J by 5 bases, with 12 bases left in between. CDR1 and CDR2 from the germline V gene are MGHDK and SYGVNS. The CDR3 contains 14 residues. DNA for the CDR3: TGTGCCAGCAGTCACAACAGGGTTACCGGGGAGCTGTTTTTT. It specifies CASSHNRVTGELFF.

Concerning this clonotype itself: A much larger clone is a single base away; this may be a read error. The chain combines TRBV29-1 with TRBJ1-2; no clear D. This CDR3 contains 11 residues. CDR1 and CDR2 (germline): SQVTM, ANQGSEA. CDR3 sequence (DNA): TGCAGCGTTCTAGACGGCTATGGCTACGCCTTC. Its protein is CSVLDGYGYAF.

Written as DNA, the CDR3 is TGCGCCAGCAGCCAAGCGGTCAGGGGAAACTATGGCTACACCTTC. Its protein product is CASSQAVRGNYGYTF. The rearrangement uses TRBV4-3 and TRBJ1-2; D may be TRBD1 (6 bases). CDR1 is LGHNA and CDR2 is YSLEER in the germline V gene. V was cut by 1 base and J by 2 bases, with 11 bases left in between. The CDR3 runs to 15 residues.

This clonotype was counted ten times or more. The chain links TRBV20-1 to TRBJ1-4, with a weak D call TRBD1 (5 bases). The CDR3 length is 14 residues. CDR1 DFQATT and CDR2 SNEGSKA come from the germline V gene (reference sequence). Trimming shortened V by 3 bases and J by 2 bases, and 10 bases separated the two germline ends. The CDR3 nucleotides are TGCAGTGCTAGGGGGGACGGTACTAATGAAAAACTGTTTTTT. Protein product: CSARGDGTNEKLFF.

This clonotype has more than one count but fewer than ten. The chain is built from TRBV10-3 and TRBJ2-3; 10 bases match TRBD2. The germline V gene encodes CDR1 ENHRY and CDR2 SYGVKD. V trimming: 4 bases; J trimming: 3 bases; junction bases outside the gene matches: 4. The CDR3 runs 15 residues. The CDR3 region has the DNA TGTGCCATCAGTGTAGGGACTAGCGCGACAGATACGCAGTATTTT. Translated: CAISVGTSATDTQYF.

A few counts support this clonotype. CDR3 amino acids: CASRLTSGSLFF. The CDR3 coding sequence is TGTGCCAGCAGATTGACTAGCGGGAGTCTGTTCTTC. The V call is TRBV12-3 or TRBV12-4, the J call TRBJ2-1; 12 bases are a match to TRBD2. The V gene end was trimmed by 6 bases and the J gene end by 15 bases; junction bases not matched to a gene: 6. The CDR3 has 12 residues.

This clonotype was picked up many times. The V and J genes are TRBV20-1 and TRBJ2-1; 8 nucleotides agree with TRBD2. J lost 0 bases, V lost 4 bases, and 5 bases had no gene match. This CDR3 spans 15 amino acids. Germline CDR1 DFQATT, CDR2 SNEGSKA (reference sequence). For the CDR3, the DNA is TGCAGTGCTAACCGCGGGGGGAACTCCTACAATGAGCAGTTCTTC. Translating gives CSANRGGNSYNEQFF.

The chain combines TRBV12-3 or TRBV12-4 with TRBJ2-5; D is possibly TRBD2 (6 bases). CDR3 size: 15 residues. Trimming cost V 2 bases and J 2 bases, with 12 bases left between them. The CDR3 protein is CASSLTQEGQETQYF. In DNA form, the CDR3 reads TGTGCCAGCAGTTTAACCCAGGAGGGTCAAGAGACCCAGTACTTC.

The table lists this clonotype with a few counts. This chain links TRBV20-1 with TRBJ1-5; D is unresolved. This CDR3 spans 16 amino acids. Trimming left V 0 bases short and J 4 bases short, with 16 bases between. Germline assignment: CDR1 DFQATT and CDR2 SNEGSKA (reference sequence). The CDR3 DNA follows: TGCAGTGCTAGAGATCCGGGCACTCTGGGGAATCAGCCCCAGCATTTT. Translation: CSARDPGTLGNQPQHF.

The V call is TRBV5-6, the J call TRBJ2-1, with D possibly matching TRBD2 (5 bases). The CDR3 has 14 residues. CDR1 and CDR2 (germline): SGHDT, YYEEEE. Trimming pared 2 bases from V and 9 bases from J, leaving 15 bases between. The CDR3 spells CASSLEIASREQFF. The CDR3 DNA sequence: TGTGCCAGCAGCTTAGAAATAGCTAGCCGTGAGCAGTTCTTC. The variable domain in full, completed from reference TRBV5-6 and TRBJ2-1, reads DAGVTQSPTHLIKTRGQQVTLRCSPKSGHDTVSWYQQALGQGPQFIFQYYEEEERQRGNFPDRFSGHQFPNYSSELNVNALLLGDSALYLCASSLEIASREQFFGPGTRLTVL.

This clonotype has at least ten counts. The gene calls are TRBV28 and TRBJ1-2; perhaps TRBD1 as D (5 bases). Germline lookup yields CDR1 MDHEN and CDR2 SYDVKM. The CDR3 runs 15 residues. Trimming removed 3 bases from V and 8 bases from J, with 19 bases in between. The CDR3 sequence is CASSLTRGGTWGYTF. The CDR3 DNA reads TGTGCCAGCAGTTTGACCCGCGGCGGGACTTGGGGCTACACCTTC.

This clonotype has only a few counts. This chain's CDR3 is CAWSPTGQVYGYTF. The CDR3 nucleotides read TGTGCCTGGAGTCCGACCGGACAGGTCTATGGCTACACCTTC. The chain links TRBV30 to TRBJ1-2, with 7 bases matching TRBD1. V lost 2 bases, J lost 4 bases, and 7 bases stayed unmatched. The germline V gene has CDR1 GTSNPN and CDR2 SVGIG (reference sequence). The CDR3 sequence is 14 residues long. Using reference TRBV30 and TRBJ1-2 for the parts outside the CDR3, the full variable domain is SQTIHQWPATLVQPVGSPLSLECTVEGTSNPNLYWYRQAAGRGLQLLFYSVGIGQISSEVPQNLSASRPQDRQFILSSKKLLLSDSGFYLCAWSPTGQVYGYTFGSGTRLTVV.